Reported below is one TCR beta chain. As processed by the authors: Quantification of nucleated cells was approximated via reference gene primer amplification. Only in-frame clones appear in the TCRdb table, and some are missing; sequencing was by immunoSEQ multiplex PCR. Clone size and the V and J calls come from that table; the DNA yielded D and trimming. This table holds about 210,000 clones, around four fifths found once. The sample is drawn from a study of blood T cell repertoires in COVID-19. For the study at large: The cDNA or gDNA used as material had been derived from T cells, B-cell-depleted T cells, or PBMCs.

Germline V gene sequence: CDR1 KGHSH, CDR2 LQKENI. This CDR3 has 15 amino acids. V trimming: 3 bases; J trimming: 5 bases; junction bases outside the gene matches: 4. The sample was peripheral blood. V usage is TRBV18 and J usage is TRBJ2-5; 12 bases are shared with TRBD1. The sequence was obtained from a woman in her forties or fifties with acute or convalescent COVID-19. CDR3 sequence reads: CASSPGQGAGETQYF. The CDR3 nucleotides are TGTGCCAGCTCACCGGGACAGGGGGCAGGGGAGACCCAGTACTTC.